This passage covers 3 T cell receptor beta chains from one sample sequenced in a study of cytomegalovirus exposure and HLA in healthy donors. 13 Jbeta primers and 60 Vbeta primers were used for the PCR. Method: immunoSEQ multiplex PCR; TCRdb's copy keeps in-frame clones and lacks some. The data contain 220,000 or so clones, roughly 75% of them singletons. Material for sequencing was PBMCs. These receptors were obtained from a woman in her 30s in good health and CMV-seronegative.

This chain connects TRBV5-1 to TRBJ2-1; 7 nucleotides line up with TRBD1. Germline loops: CDR1 SGHRS, CDR2 YFSETQ. The CDR3 is 17 residues long. J lost 0 bases, V lost 3 bases, and 9 bases had no gene match. CDR3 DNA sequence: TGCGCCAGCAGCTCAGGACAGGTGGATTCCTCCTACAATGAGCAGTTCTTC. This sequence encodes CASSSGQVDSSYNEQFF.

CDR3 residues: CASSQNRDSSYGYTF. CDR3 nucleotide sequence: TGCGCCAGCAGCCAGAATCGGGACAGCAGCTATGGCTACACCTTC. The chain recombines TRBV4-1 with TRBJ1-2, with 7 positions matching TRBD1. The CDR3 length is 15 residues. Germline-derived CDR1 and CDR2 are MGHRA and YSYEKL. J lost 4 bases, V lost 3 bases, and 8 bases had no gene match.

The chain couples TRBV6-5 to TRBJ2-4; 11 nucleotides line up with TRBD1. Per germline, CDR1 MNHEY and CDR2 SVGAGI. The junction had 8 bases not matched to a gene; V was cut back by 8 bases and J by 8 bases. This CDR3 contains 14 residues. The CDR3 nucleotides are TGTGCCAGCGGGTCCCGGGACAGGGGGGACATTCAGTACTTC. Residues: CASGSRDRGDIQYF.